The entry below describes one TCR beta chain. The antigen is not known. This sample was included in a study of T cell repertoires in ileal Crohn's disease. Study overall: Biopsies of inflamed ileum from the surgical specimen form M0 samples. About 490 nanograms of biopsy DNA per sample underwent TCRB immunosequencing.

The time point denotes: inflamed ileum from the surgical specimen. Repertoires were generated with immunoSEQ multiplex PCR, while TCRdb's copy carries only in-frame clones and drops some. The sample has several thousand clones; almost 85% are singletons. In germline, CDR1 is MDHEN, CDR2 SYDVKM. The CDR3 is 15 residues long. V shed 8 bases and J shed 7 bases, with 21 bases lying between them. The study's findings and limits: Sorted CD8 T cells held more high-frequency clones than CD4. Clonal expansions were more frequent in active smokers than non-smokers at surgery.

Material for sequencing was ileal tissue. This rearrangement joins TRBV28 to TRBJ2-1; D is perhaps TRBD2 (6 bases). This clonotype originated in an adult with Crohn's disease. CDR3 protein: CASSYGAGPQNEQFF. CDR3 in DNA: TGTGCCAGCTCCTACGGTGCGGGGCCCCAGAATGAGCAGTTCTTC.